The 4 T cell receptor beta chains presented below share a single source sample, sequenced in a study of T cell repertoires in cytomegalovirus infection. Each CDR3 protein is one row after TCRdb ran MiXCR on the reads. The table lists roughly 800,000 distinct CDR3 sequences, roughly 29% of them singletons, with less than 15% in the top ten. Their specific antigens are unknown. This specimen was cultured CD8+ T cells from PBMCs, taken from culture after CMV antigen stimulation. These receptors all come from a human donor in good health (CMV status not recorded). Some clones in this sample may be carry-over from other donors' samples.

Only a few counts were recorded for this clonotype. Since the CDR3 does not end with the conserved phenylalanine or tryptophan, this likely comes from a read error. The DNA is left out, because the CDR3 cannot be placed on it with certainty; the CDR3 is given as TCRdb lists it. The rearrangement joins TRBV7-2 to TRBJ2-1; the DNA was not used to check the table's D call, TRBD2. Ends included, the CDR3 has 12 residues. Germline loops: CDR1 SGHTA, CDR2 FQGNSA. CDR3 region: CASSFSGPPELV.

This clonotype has more than one count but fewer than ten. V is TRBV28 and J is TRBJ1-2; a possible D gene is TRBD1 (6 bases). The CDR3 extends over 15 amino acids. Germline V lookup: CDR1 MDHEN, CDR2 SYDVKM. Trimming left V 7 bases short and J 0 bases short, with 15 bases between. The CDR3 spells CASIFGAGANYGYTF. The CDR3 DNA reads as TGTGCCAGCATTTTCGGGGCAGGGGCTAACTATGGCTACACCTTC.

In its sample, this clonotype was seen once. The V call is TRBV5-1, the J call TRBJ2-3; D perhaps matches TRBD1 (6 bases). The germline V gene has CDR1 SGHRS and CDR2 YFSETQ. The CDR3 is made up of 16 amino acids. The V end was cut by 3 bases, the J end by 6 bases, with 20 bases between. The CDR3: CASSSTGTADRDTQYF. CDR3 in DNA: TGCGCCAGCAGCTCAACCGGGACGGCCGACAGGGATACGCAGTATTTT.

The table lists this clonotype with a few counts. This chain uses TRBV29-1 with TRBJ1-1; unclear D gene. The V gene's germline CDR1 is SQVTM and CDR2 ANQGSEA. Trimming pared 3 bases from V and 4 bases from J, leaving 0 bases between. The CDR3 contains 9 residues. The CDR3 region is CSVDTEAFF. CDR3 nucleotides: TGCAGCGTTGACACTGAAGCTTTCTTT.